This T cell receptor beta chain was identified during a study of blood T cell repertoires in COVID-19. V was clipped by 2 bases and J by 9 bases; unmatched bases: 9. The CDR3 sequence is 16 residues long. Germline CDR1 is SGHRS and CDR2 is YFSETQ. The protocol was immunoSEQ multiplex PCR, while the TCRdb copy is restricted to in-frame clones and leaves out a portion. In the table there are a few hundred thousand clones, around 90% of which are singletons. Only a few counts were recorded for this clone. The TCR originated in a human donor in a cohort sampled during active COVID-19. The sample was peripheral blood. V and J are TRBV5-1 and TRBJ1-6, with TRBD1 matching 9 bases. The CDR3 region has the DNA TGCGCCAGCAGCTTTAACGGCCGGGACAGGGCTTCACCCCTCCACTTT. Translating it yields CASSFNGRDRASPLHF.